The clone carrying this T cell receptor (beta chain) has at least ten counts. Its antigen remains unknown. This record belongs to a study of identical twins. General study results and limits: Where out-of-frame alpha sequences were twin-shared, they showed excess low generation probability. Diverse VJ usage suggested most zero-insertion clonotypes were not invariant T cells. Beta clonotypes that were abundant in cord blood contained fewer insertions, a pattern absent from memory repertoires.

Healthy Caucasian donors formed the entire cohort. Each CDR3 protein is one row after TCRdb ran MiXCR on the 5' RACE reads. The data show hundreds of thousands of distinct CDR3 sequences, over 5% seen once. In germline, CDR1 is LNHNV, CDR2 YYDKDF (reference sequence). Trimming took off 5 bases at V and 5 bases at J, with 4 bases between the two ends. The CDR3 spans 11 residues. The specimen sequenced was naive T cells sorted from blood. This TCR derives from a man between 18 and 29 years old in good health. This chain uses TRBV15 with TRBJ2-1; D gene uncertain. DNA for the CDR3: TGTGCCACCAGCGAAGACAATGAGCAGTTCTTC. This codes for CATSEDNEQFF.